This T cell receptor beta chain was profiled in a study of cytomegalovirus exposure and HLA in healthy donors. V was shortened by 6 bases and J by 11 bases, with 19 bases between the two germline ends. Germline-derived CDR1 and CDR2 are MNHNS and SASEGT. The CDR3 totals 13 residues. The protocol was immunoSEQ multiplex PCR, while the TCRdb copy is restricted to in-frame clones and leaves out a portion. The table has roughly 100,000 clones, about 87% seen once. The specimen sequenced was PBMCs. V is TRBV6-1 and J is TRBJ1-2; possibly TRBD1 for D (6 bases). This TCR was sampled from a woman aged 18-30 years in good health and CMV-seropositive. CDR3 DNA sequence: TGTGCCAGCAGCCTGACAGGAGTAAAGGCATACACCTTC. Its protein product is CASSLTGVKAYTF.